These T cell receptor beta chains were read from a single sample in a study of T cell changes during pregnancy in multiple sclerosis. TCRdb's copy holds only in-frame clones and misses some; the assay was immunoSEQ multiplex PCR. This sample has 45,000 or so clones, with approximately 91% found just once. The sample was CD8+ T cells from peripheral blood mononuclear cells, taken after pregnancy. All receptors derive from a female donor with multiple sclerosis, enrolled in a pregnancy study. Each CDR3 is given with its conserved first and last residue. D genes are given only for firm matches. For some rows the clone size is stated as once, few or many, or as a class when expanded; others skip it.

-	TRBJ1-1	-	TRBV27	TGTGCCAGCAGTTTGGCTGGGAACACTGAAGCTTTCTTT	CASSLAGNTEAFF
-	TRBJ1-2	-	TRBV19	TGTGCCACAAGGGACATCCAGGGGTATGGCTACACCTTC	CATRDIQGYGYTF
-	TRBJ2-2	TRBD1	TRBV2	TGTGCCAGCAGTATCCCAGGGGGCGCGAACACCGGGGAGCTGTTTTTT	CASSIPGGANTGELFF
-	TRBJ2-5	-	TRBV18	TGTGCCAGCTCACCACCGGACTTACTGGAGACCCAGTACTTC	CASSPPDLLETQYF
-	TRBJ2-1	TRBD2	TRBV4-2	TGTGCCAGCAGCCAAGGTTCAGCGGGGCCTACCTACAATGAGCAGTTCTTC	CASSQGSAGPTYNEQFF
few	TRBJ1-1	-	TRBV19	TGTGCCAGTACCCCAGGGTCCATGAACACTGAAGCTTTCTTT	CASTPGSMNTEAFF
-	TRBJ2-7	-	TRBV7-9	TGTGCCAGCAGTCAAGCCGAGTCCGTCTACGAGCAGTACTTC	CASSQAESVYEQYF
once	TRBJ2-1	-	TRBV29-1	TGCAGCGTTGAGTCCGATGAGCAGTTCTTC	CSVESDEQFF
-	TRBJ2-3	-	TRBV6-5	TGTGCCAGCAGTTACTCCCCTAGGCATACGCAGTATTTT	CASSYSPRHTQYF
-	TRBJ1-1	-	TRBV25-1	TGTGCCAGCAGTGTTGCAGGGGATGGGACTGAAGCTTTCTTT	CASSVAGDGTEAFF
-	TRBJ2-3	-	TRBV15	TGTGCCACCAGCTCATCCGGGACTCATAACACAGATACGCAGTATTTT	CATSSSGTHNTDTQYF
once	TRBJ1-2	-	TRBV29-1	TGCAGCGTCCCGGGGGAGGGCTATGGCTACACCTTC	CSVPGEGYGYTF
-	TRBJ2-7	-	TRBV7-2	TGTGCCAGCAGCTTAGGGAGGGTGGGCGAGCAGTACTTC	CASSLGRVGEQYF
-	TRBJ2-3	-	TRBV5-5	TGTGCCAGCATCGGAGGCCGGTACACAGATACGCAGTATTTT	CASIGGRYTDTQYF
-	TRBJ1-1	-	TRBV6-1	TGTGCCAGCAGTGTGCGAGCCCTGAACACTGAAGCTTTCTTT	CASSVRALNTEAFF
-	TRBJ2-1	TRBD2	TRBV6-1	TGTGCCAGCAGTGAATACGGCGGGGGGGCCTGGGATGAGCAGTTCTTC	CASSEYGGGAWDEQFF
-	TRBJ2-7	-	TRBV7-6	TGTGCCAGCAGCCTCCTCGAGGGTTCCTACGAGCAGTACTTC	CASSLLEGSYEQYF